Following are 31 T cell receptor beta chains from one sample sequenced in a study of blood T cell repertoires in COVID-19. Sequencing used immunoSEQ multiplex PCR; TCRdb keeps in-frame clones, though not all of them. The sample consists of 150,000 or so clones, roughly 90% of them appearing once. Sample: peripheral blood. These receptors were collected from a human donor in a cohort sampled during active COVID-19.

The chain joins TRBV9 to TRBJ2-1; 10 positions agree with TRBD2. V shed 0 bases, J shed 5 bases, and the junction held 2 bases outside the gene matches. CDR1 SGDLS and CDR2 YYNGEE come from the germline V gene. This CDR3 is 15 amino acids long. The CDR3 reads CASSVGTSGNNEQFF. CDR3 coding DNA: TGTGCCAGCAGCGTAGGGACTAGCGGTAACAATGAGCAGTTCTTC.

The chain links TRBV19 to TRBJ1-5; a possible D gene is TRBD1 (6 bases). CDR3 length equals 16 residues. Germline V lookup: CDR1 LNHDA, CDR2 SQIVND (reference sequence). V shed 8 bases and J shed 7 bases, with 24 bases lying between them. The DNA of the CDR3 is TGTGCCAGTGGGGGACAAGGGAGAGGTAGAGGCCAGCCCCAGCATTTT. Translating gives CASGGQGRGRGQPQHF. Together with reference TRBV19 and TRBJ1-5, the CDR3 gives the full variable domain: DGGITQSPKYLFRKEGQNVTLSCEQNLNHDAMYWYRQDPGQGLRLIYYSQIVNDFQKGDIAEGYSVSREKKESFPLTVTSAQKNPTAFYLCASGGQGRGRGQPQHFGDGTRLSIL.

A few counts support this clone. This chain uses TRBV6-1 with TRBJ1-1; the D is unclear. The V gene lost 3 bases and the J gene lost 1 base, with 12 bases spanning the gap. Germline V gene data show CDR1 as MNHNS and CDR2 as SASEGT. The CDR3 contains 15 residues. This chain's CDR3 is CASSDGSAGNTEAFF. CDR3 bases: TGTGCCAGCAGTGACGGGAGTGCGGGGAACACTGAAGCTTTCTTT.

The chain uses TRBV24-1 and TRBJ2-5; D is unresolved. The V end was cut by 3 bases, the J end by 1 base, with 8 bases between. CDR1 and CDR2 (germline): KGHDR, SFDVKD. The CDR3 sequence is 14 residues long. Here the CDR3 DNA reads TGTGCCACCAGTGATCGAGGCACCCAAGAGACCCAGTACTTC. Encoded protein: CATSDRGTQETQYF.

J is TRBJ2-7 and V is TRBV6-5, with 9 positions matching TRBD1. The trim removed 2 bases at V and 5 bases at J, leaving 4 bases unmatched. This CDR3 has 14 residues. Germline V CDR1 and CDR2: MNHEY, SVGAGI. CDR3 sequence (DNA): TGTGCCAGCAGTTACGGGGACAGGGATCACGAGCAGTACTTC. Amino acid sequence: CASSYGDRDHEQYF.

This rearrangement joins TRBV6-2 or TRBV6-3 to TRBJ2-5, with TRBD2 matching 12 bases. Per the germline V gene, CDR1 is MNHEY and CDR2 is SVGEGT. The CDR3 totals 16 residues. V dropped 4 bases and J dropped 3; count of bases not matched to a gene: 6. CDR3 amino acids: CASSSTRLAGEETQYF. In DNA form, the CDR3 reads TGTGCCAGCAGTTCCACAAGACTAGCGGGAGAAGAGACCCAGTACTTC.

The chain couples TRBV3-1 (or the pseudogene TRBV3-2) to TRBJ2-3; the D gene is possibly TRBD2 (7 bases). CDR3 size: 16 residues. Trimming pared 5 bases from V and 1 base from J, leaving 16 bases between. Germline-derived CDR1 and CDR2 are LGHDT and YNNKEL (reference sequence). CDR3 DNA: TGTGCCAGCAGCAAAACAGGGACTACACGCACAGATACGCAGTATTTT. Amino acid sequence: CASSKTGTTRTDTQYF.

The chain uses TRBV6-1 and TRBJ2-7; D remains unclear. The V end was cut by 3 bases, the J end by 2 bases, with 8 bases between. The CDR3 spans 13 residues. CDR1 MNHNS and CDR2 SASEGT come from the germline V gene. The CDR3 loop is CASSDEAAYEQYF. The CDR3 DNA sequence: TGTGCCAGCAGTGACGAGGCGGCCTACGAGCAGTACTTC.

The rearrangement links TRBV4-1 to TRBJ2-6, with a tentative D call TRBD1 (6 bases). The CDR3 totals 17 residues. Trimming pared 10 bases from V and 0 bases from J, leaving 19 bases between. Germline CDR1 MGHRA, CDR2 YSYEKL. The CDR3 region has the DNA TGCGCCATATCTCGGAACAGGGAGAGCTCTGGGGCCAACGTCCTGACTTTC. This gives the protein CAISRNRESSGANVLTF.

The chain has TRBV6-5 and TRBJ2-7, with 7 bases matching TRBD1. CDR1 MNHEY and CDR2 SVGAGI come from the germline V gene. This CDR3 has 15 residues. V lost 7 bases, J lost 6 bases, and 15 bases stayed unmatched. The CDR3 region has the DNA TGTGCCAGCATTAAGGACAGGCGGCGCGTCGGCGAGCAGTACTTC. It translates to CASIKDRRRVGEQYF.

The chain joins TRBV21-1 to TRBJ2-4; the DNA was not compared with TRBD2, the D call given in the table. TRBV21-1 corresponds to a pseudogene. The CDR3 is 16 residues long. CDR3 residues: CASSSGESTAKNIQYF. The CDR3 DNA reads TGTGCCAGCAGCAGTGGGGAGAGCACGGCCAAAAACATTCAGTACTTC.

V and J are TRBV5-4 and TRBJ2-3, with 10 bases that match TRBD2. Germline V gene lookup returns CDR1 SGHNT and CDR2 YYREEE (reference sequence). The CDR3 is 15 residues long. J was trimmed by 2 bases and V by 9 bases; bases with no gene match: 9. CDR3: CATELAGFHTDTQYF. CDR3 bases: TGTGCCACCGAACTAGCGGGGTTCCACACAGATACGCAGTATTTT.

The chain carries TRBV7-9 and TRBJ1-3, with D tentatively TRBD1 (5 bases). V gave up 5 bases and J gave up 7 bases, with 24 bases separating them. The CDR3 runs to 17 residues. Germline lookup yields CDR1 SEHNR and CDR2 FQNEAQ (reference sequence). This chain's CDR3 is CASSQSGATRGGNTIYF. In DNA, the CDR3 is TGTGCCAGCAGCCAGAGCGGGGCCACCCGGGGAGGGAACACCATATATTTT. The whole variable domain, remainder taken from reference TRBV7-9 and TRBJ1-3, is DTGVSQNPRHKITKRGQNVTFRCDPISEHNRLYWYRQTLGQGPEFLTYFQNEAQLEKSRLLSDRFSAERPKGSFSTLEIQRTEQGDSAMYLCASSQSGATRGGNTIYFGEGSWLTVV.

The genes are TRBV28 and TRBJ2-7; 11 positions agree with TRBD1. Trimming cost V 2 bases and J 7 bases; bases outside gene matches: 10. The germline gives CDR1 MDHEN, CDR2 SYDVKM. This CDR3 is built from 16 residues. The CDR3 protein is CASSLAGQGAVQEQYF. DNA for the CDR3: TGTGCCAGCAGTTTAGCAGGACAGGGGGCGGTTCAGGAGCAGTACTTC. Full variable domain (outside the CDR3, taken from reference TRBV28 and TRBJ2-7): DVKVTQSSRYLVKRTGEKVFLECVQDMDHENMFWYRQDPGLGLRLIYFSYDVKMKEKGDIPEGYSVSREKKERFSLILESASTNQTSMYLCASSLAGQGAVQEQYFGPGTRLTVT.

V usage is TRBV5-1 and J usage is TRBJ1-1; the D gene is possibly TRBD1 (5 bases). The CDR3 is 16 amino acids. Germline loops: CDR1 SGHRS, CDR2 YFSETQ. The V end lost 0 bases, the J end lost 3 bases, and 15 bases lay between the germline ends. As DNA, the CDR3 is TGCGCCAGCAGCTTGGACGGCCCCGGAGGGGACACTGAAGCTTTCTTT. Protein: CASSLDGPGGDTEAFF.

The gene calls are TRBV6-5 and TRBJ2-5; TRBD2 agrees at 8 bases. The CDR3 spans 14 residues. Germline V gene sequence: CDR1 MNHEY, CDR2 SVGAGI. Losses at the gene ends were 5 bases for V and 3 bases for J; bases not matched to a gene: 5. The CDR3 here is CASSPELAEETQYF. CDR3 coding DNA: TGTGCCAGCAGTCCAGAACTAGCGGAAGAGACCCAGTACTTC.

CDR3 nucleotide sequence: TGTGCCAGCAGTGAAGGACAGGGATCTCACAATGAGCAGTTCTTC. Its translation is CASSEGQGSHNEQFF. V is TRBV6-1 and J is TRBJ2-1; TRBD1 aligns across 7 bases. The CDR3 length is 15 residues. V gave up 1 base and J gave up 5 bases; unmatched junction bases: 5. Germline CDR1 reads MNHNS; CDR2 reads SASEGT.

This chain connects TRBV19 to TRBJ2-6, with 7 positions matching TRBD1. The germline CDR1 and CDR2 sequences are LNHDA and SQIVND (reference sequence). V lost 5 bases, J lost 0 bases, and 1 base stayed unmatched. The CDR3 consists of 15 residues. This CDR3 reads CASSRDSSGANVLTF. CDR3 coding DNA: TGTGCCAGTAGTCGGGACAGCTCTGGGGCCAACGTCCTGACTTTC. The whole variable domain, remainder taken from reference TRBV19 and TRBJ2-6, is DGGITQSPKYLFRKEGQNVTLSCEQNLNHDAMYWYRQDPGQGLRLIYYSQIVNDFQKGDIAEGYSVSREKKESFPLTVTSAQKNPTAFYLCASSRDSSGANVLTFGAGSRLTVL.

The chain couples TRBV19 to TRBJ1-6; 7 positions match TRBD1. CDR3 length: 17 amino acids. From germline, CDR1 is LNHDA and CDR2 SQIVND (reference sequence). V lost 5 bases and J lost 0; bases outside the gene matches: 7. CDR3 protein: CASSGGTASSYNSPLHF. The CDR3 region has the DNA TGTGCCAGTAGTGGCGGGACAGCCAGCTCCTATAATTCACCCCTCCACTTT.

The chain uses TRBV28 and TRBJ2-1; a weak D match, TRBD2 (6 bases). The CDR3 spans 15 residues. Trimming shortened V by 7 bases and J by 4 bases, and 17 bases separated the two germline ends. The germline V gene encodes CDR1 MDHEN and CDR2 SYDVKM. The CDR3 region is CASTTGSEFYNEQFF. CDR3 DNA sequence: TGTGCCAGCACGACCGGGAGCGAATTTTACAATGAGCAGTTCTTC.

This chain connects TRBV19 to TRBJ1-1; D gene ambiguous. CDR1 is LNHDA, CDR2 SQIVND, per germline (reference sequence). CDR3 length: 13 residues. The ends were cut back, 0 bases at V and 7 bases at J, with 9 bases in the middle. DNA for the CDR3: TGTGCCAGTAGTATAGATCAAAGACTTGAAGCTTTCTTT. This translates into CASSIDQRLEAFF.

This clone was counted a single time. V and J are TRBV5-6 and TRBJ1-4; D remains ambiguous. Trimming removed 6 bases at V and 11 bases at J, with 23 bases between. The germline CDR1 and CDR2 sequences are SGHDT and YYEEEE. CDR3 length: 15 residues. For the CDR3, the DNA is TGTGCCAGCACCCAGCTTCCAACGGGAAAATCCAAACTGTTTTTT. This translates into CASTQLPTGKSKLFF.

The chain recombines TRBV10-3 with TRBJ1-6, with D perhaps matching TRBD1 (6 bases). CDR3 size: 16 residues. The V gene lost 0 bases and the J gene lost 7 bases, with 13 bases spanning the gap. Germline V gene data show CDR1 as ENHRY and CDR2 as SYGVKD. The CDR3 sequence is CAISESWGLVNSPLHF. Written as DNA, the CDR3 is TGTGCCATCAGTGAGTCCTGGGGGCTAGTGAATTCACCCCTCCACTTT.

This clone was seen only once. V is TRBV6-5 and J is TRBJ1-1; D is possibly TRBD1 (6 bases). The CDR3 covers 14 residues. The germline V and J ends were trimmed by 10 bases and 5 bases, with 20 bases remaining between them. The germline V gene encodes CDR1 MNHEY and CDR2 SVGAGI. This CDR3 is CATQTGLAMTEAFF. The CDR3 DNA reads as TGTGCCACTCAAACAGGGCTTGCTATGACTGAAGCTTTCTTT.

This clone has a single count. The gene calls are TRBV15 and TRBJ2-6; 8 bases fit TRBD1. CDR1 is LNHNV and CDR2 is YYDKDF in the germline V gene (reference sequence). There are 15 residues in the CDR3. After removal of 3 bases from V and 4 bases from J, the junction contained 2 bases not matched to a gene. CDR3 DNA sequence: TGTGCCACCAGCAGGGACAGGGCCGGGGCCAACGTCCTGACTTTC. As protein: CATSRDRAGANVLTF.

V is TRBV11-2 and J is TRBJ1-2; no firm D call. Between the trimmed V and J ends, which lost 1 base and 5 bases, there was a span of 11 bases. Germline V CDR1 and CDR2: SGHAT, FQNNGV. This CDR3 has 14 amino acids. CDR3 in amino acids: CASSLAGNRYGYTF. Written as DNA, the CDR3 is TGTGCCAGCAGCTTAGCGGGGAATCGATATGGCTACACCTTC.

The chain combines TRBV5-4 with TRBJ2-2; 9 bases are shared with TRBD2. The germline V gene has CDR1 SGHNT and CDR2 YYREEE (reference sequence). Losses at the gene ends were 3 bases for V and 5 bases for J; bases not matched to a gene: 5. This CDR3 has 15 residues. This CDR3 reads CASSSGTSRTGELFF. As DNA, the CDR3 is TGTGCCAGCAGCTCCGGGACTAGCAGGACCGGGGAGCTGTTTTTT.

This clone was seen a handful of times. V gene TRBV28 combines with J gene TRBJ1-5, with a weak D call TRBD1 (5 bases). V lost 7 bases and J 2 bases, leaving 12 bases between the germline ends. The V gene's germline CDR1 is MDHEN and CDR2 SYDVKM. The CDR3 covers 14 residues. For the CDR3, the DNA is TGTGCCAGCACCCTCAGGGAGGGCAATCAGCCCCAGCATTTT. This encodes CASTLREGNQPQHF. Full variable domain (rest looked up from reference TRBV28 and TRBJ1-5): DVKVTQSSRYLVKRTGEKVFLECVQDMDHENMFWYRQDPGLGLRLIYFSYDVKMKEKGDIPEGYSVSREKKERFSLILESASTNQTSMYLCASTLREGNQPQHFGDGTRLSIL.

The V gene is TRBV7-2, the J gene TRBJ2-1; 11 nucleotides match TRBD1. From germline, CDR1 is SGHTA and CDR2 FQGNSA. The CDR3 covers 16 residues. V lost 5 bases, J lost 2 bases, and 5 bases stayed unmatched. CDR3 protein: CASSLTGQGAYNEQFF. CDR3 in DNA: TGTGCCAGCAGCCTGACGGGACAGGGGGCCTACAATGAGCAGTTCTTC.

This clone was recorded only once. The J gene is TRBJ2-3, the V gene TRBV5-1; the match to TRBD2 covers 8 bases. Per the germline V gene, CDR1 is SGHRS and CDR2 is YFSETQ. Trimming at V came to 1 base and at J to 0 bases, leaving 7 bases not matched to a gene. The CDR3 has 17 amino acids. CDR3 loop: CASSLYPGGTSTDTQYF. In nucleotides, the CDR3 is TGCGCCAGCAGCTTGTATCCGGGGGGGACTAGCACAGATACGCAGTATTTT.

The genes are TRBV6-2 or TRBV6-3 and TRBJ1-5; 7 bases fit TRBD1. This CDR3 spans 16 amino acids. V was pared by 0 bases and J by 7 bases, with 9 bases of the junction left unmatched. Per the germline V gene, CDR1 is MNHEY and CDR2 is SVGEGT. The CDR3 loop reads CASSYSFGGGWQPQHF. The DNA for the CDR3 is TGTGCCAGCAGTTACTCTTTTGGAGGGGGCTGGCAGCCCCAGCATTTT.